The next 19 T cell receptor beta chains were all read from a single sample in a study of identical twins. TCRdb re-analysed the 5' RACE reads in MiXCR, keeping a single row per CDR3 protein. Of around 1.7 million distinct CDR3 sequences listed, less than 40% were seen once; the top ten hold under 0.35%. Sequenced input: cord blood. The receptor set was obtained from a newborn girl in good health.

This clonotype was picked up a small number of times. V usage is TRBV5-1 and J usage is TRBJ1-4; D unresolved. Per the germline V gene, CDR1 is SGHRS and CDR2 is YFSETQ. Trimming pared 0 bases from V and 4 bases from J, leaving 10 bases between. There are 15 residues in the CDR3. CDR3 amino acids: CASSLVGGINEKLFF. The CDR3 region has the DNA TGCGCCAGCAGCTTGGTTGGAGGGATTAATGAAAAACTGTTTTTT.

The chain couples TRBV13 to TRBJ2-3; 7 nucleotides align to TRBD2. V trimming: 4 bases; J trimming: 0 bases; junction bases outside the gene matches: 7. Germline CDR1 is PRHDT and CDR2 is FYEKMQ (reference sequence). This CDR3 comprises 16 residues. The CDR3 DNA is TGTGCCAGCAGCTCTACCCAGCGGGGAAGCACAGATACGCAGTATTTT. It is translated as CASSSTQRGSTDTQYF.

The CDR3 region has the DNA TGTGCCAGCAGCCAAGATCGGACTAGCGGGGGGGCATACACAGATACGCAGTATTTT. Residues: CASSQDRTSGGAYTDTQYF. This chain links TRBV3-1 with TRBJ2-3, with TRBD2 matching over 15 bases. The CDR3 covers 19 residues. CDR1 LGHDT and CDR2 YNNKEL come from the germline V gene (reference sequence). V dropped 0 bases and J dropped 2; count of bases not matched to a gene: 6.

V gene TRBV12-3 or TRBV12-4 combines with J gene TRBJ2-1; either TRBD1 or TRBD2 may fit D (6 bases each). CDR3 length: 15 residues. V was cut by 2 bases and J by 5 bases, with 13 bases left in between. The CDR3, as DNA: TGTGCCAGCAGTTTACGGGGGCAGAGAAACAATGAGCAGTTCTTC. Amino acid sequence: CASSLRGQRNNEQFF.

With regard to this clonotype: At one boundary the junction diverges from the germline segment, which might be a read error. V is TRBV28 and J is TRBJ1-5, with D tentatively TRBD1 (5 bases). The CDR3 spans 16 residues. Germline CDR1 MDHEN, CDR2 SYDVKM. This CDR3 reads CASSFMRGQSNRPQHF. The CDR3 region has the DNA TGTGCCAGCAGTTTCATGCGGGGCCAGAGCAATCGGCCCCAGCATTTT.

The chain employs TRBV5-1 and TRBJ2-5, with D possibly matching TRBD1 (5 bases). This CDR3 is 15 amino acids long. V lost 4 bases and J 4 bases, leaving 17 bases between the germline ends. Germline V gene sequence: CDR1 SGHRS, CDR2 YFSETQ. The CDR3 spells CASSPTGRLGETQYF. The CDR3 nucleotides are TGCGCCAGCAGCCCTACAGGTCGTCTTGGAGAGACCCAGTACTTC.

CDR3: CASSLRTGINQPQHF. The CDR3 nucleotides are TGTGCCAGCAGCCTCCGGACAGGGATAAATCAGCCCCAGCATTTT. The chain links TRBV12-3 or TRBV12-4 to TRBJ1-5; 8 bases map to TRBD1. CDR3 length equals 15 residues. V lost 6 bases, J lost 4 bases, and 8 bases stayed unmatched.

V usage is TRBV5-1 and J usage is TRBJ2-5; TRBD1 matches at 8 bases. CDR1 SGHRS and CDR2 YFSETQ come from the germline V gene. This CDR3 comprises 14 residues. The ends lost 0 bases at V and 11 bases at J; junction bases unmatched: 9. DNA of the CDR3: TGCGCCAGCAGCTTGGCCGGGACAGGTAAAGAGCAGTACTTC. It is translated as CASSLAGTGKEQYF.

The V call is TRBV5-6, the J call TRBJ1-1; TRBD1 matches at 7 bases. V trimming: 4 bases; J trimming: 0 bases; junction bases outside the gene matches: 9. The CDR3 runs 16 residues. The germline gives CDR1 SGHDT, CDR2 YYEEEE. CDR3 sequence (DNA): TGTGCCAGCAGCGGGGCGGGACAGAGGCTGAACACTGAAGCTTTCTTT. Amino acids: CASSGAGQRLNTEAFF.

This clonotype was counted only a few times. The rearrangement uses TRBV5-1 and TRBJ1-2, with D uncertain. Germline values: CDR1 SGHRS, CDR2 YFSETQ. With 2 bases removed from V and 0 bases from J, the gap between germline ends came to 5 bases. CDR3 length: 13 residues. CDR3 sequence reads: CASSFWTNYGYTF. The CDR3 DNA reads TGCGCCAGCAGCTTTTGGACTAACTATGGCTACACCTTC.

This clonotype has only one observation. The chain is built from TRBV6-5 and TRBJ1-2; possible D gene TRBD1, 6 bases. The germline gives CDR1 MNHEY, CDR2 SVGAGI. The CDR3 is made up of 12 amino acids. V gave up 4 bases and J gave up 7 bases, with 10 bases separating them. The CDR3 coding sequence is TGTGCCAGCAGTTCCACCAGGGGTGGCTACACCTTC. Translating gives CASSSTRGGYTF.

This chain joins TRBV20-1 and TRBJ2-1; TRBD2 aligns across 9 bases. CDR1 is DFQATT and CDR2 is SNEGSKA in the germline V gene (reference sequence). CDR3 size: 16 residues. Trimming at V came to 4 bases and at J to 4 bases, leaving 11 bases not matched to a gene. CDR3 DNA: TGCAGTGCTACGGGGCGCGGGAGGGCACGGTACAATGAGCAGTTCTTC. It translates to CSATGRGRARYNEQFF.

Only a few counts were recorded for this clonotype. The chain links TRBV12-3 or TRBV12-4 to TRBJ1-4; 9 nucleotides match TRBD1. The V and J ends lost 2 bases and 10 bases, in that order; junction bases with no gene match: 8. The CDR3 covers 15 residues. CDR3 bases: TGTGCCAGCAGTTTATTAGCTACAGGGGGCGGAAAACTGTTTTTT. Amino acid sequence: CASSLLATGGGKLFF.

This chain links TRBV20-1 with TRBJ2-5; D is uncertain. Trimming pared 5 bases from V and 11 bases from J, leaving 15 bases between. CDR3 length: 11 amino acids. CDR1 and CDR2 (germline): DFQATT, SNEGSKA (reference sequence). The CDR3 coding sequence is TGCAGTGCTGGGATCCCGATCGGGCAGTACTTC. It translates to CSAGIPIGQYF.

This sequence joins TRBV19 and TRBJ2-3, with 15 bases that match TRBD2. The length of the CDR3 is 16 residues. J gave up 1 base and V 10 bases, and 6 bases lay outside the gene matches. Germline loops: CDR1 LNHDA, CDR2 SQIVND (reference sequence). The CDR3 bases are TGTGCCACCGGGACTAGCGGGAGGTTCCGCACAGATACGCAGTATTTT. Translation gives CATGTSGRFRTDTQYF.

V and J are TRBV2 and TRBJ2-1; TRBD1 is a possible D gene (5 bases). The CDR3 runs 15 residues. CDR1 and CDR2 from the germline V gene are SNHLY and FYNNEI. Trimming shortened V by 3 bases and J by 4 bases, and 13 bases separated the two germline ends. CDR3 in amino acids: CASSEQGTTYNEQFF. The CDR3 region has the DNA TGTGCCAGCAGTGAGCAGGGAACCACGTACAATGAGCAGTTCTTC. Full variable domain (remainder filled in from reference TRBV2 and TRBJ2-1): EPEVTQTPSHQVTQMGQEVILRCVPISNHLYFYWYRQILGQKVEFLVSFYNNEISEKSEIFDDQFSVERPDGSNFTLKIRSTKLEDSAMYFCASSEQGTTYNEQFFGPGTRLTVL.

In its sample, this clonotype was seen a few times. The gene calls are TRBV4-1 and TRBJ1-2; a weak D match, TRBD1 (6 bases). CDR1 is MGHRA, CDR2 YSYEKL, per germline. The V end lost 0 bases, the J end lost 5 bases, and 22 bases lay between the germline ends. CDR3 length: 18 amino acids. In DNA, the CDR3 is TGCGCCAGCAGCCAAGATACTTTTAGGGGGAGGGATAAGTATGGCTACACCTTC. Amino acid sequence: CASSQDTFRGRDKYGYTF.

The rearrangement links TRBV3-1 to TRBJ2-1; 11 bases are shared with TRBD2. Germline assignment: CDR1 LGHDT and CDR2 YNNKEL (reference sequence). CDR3 length: 17 residues. The J segment lost 2 bases and the V segment lost 5 bases, leaving 8 bases of the junction unmatched. The CDR3 sequence: CASSAPFSGRAYNEQFF. DNA of the CDR3: TGTGCCAGCAGCGCGCCTTTTAGCGGGAGGGCCTACAATGAGCAGTTCTTC.

The chain couples TRBV5-1 to TRBJ1-1; TRBD1 agrees at 10 bases. With 4 bases clipped from V and 9 bases from J, the junction kept 6 bases outside the gene matches. The germline V gene encodes CDR1 SGHRS and CDR2 YFSETQ. The CDR3 loop spans 13 amino acids. The CDR3 here is CASSPGQGEQAFF. In DNA, the CDR3 is TGCGCCAGCAGCCCCGGACAGGGGGAACAAGCTTTCTTT.